Detailed here is one T cell receptor beta chain. Original methodology: Reference gene primer amplification gave estimated nucleated cell counts. Using immunoSEQ multiplex PCR, the repertoire was profiled, and TCRdb retains in-frame clones only, with some absent. Clone size and the V and J calls come from that table; the DNA yielded D and trimming. The data contain 140,000 to 150,000 clones, around 90% of them singletons. The sample originates from a study of blood T cell repertoires in COVID-19. Across the study: The United States, Italy and Spain supplied acute and convalescent COVID-19 samples. From T cells, B-cell-depleted T cells, or PBMCs came the material, which was cDNA or gDNA.

This CDR3 spans 14 amino acids. CDR1 and CDR2 from the germline V gene are SGHRS and YFSETQ. Trimming shortened V by 1 base and J by 2 bases, and 8 bases separated the two germline ends. The Seattle site enrolled patients during active infection and followed them longitudinally. This clonotype originated in a human donor with COVID-19, enrolled during active disease. The donor label of this sample is uncertain. Sequencing input: peripheral blood. The chain carries TRBV5-1 and TRBJ2-3; TRBD2 might be the D (6 bases). Written as DNA, the CDR3 is TGCGCCAGCAGCTTGCGCGGGGTCACAGATACGCAGTATTTT. Amino acid sequence: CASSLRGVTDTQYF.